This passage covers 12 T cell receptor beta chains from one sample sequenced in a study of blood T cells in healthy people across ages. The use of a sample-barcoded 5' primer and a J-beta primer mix characterized a second PCR of about 7 to 12 cycles. TCRdb recomputed calls from the 5' RACE reads with MiXCR, one row per CDR3 protein. The sample has 650,000 to 1,000,000 distinct CDR3 sequences; 35% to 40% are singletons. Sequences were obtained from blood. The receptors stem from a man aged 18 to 30 in good health.

This chain connects TRBV12-3 or TRBV12-4 to TRBJ2-7, with D possibly matching TRBD1 (7 bases). V was cut by 5 bases and J by 10 bases, with 18 bases left in between. The CDR3 has 13 amino acids. The CDR3, as DNA: TGTGCCAGCAGTCCAGGGGGGCAAGAGATCCAGTACTTC. It yields the protein CASSPGGQEIQYF.

This sequence joins TRBV7-9 and TRBJ2-5, with 7 bases lining up with TRBD1. The CDR3 has 14 residues. The germline V gene encodes CDR1 SEHNR and CDR2 FQNEAQ (reference sequence). V was pared by 5 bases and J by 6 bases, with 9 bases of the junction left unmatched. The CDR3 loop is CASSAPGGTKTQYF. The CDR3 DNA reads as TGTGCCAGCAGCGCTCCAGGGGGAACGAAGACCCAGTACTTC.

There are a few counts of this clonotype. The chain joins TRBV6-6 to TRBJ1-1; no clear D gene. The CDR3 covers 15 residues. Deletions cut 1 base from V and 1 base from J, with 10 bases between. Germline values: CDR1 MNHNY, CDR2 SVGAGI (reference sequence). This CDR3 reads CASSYLSEANTEAFF. CDR3 nucleotides: TGTGCCAGCAGTTACTTATCAGAGGCGAACACTGAAGCTTTCTTT.

J is TRBJ2-7 and V is TRBV20-1, with 10 bases fitting TRBD1. V dropped 0 bases and J dropped 10; count of bases not matched to a gene: 18. In germline, CDR1 is DFQATT, CDR2 SNEGSKA (reference sequence). The CDR3 has 17 amino acids. The DNA for the CDR3 is TGCAGTGCTAGAGATATGGATACTCCCGGGACAGGGGAGGCCCAGTACTTC. Protein product: CSARDMDTPGTGEAQYF.

This sequence joins TRBV5-1 and TRBJ2-7; TRBD1 is a possible D gene (5 bases). Between the trimmed V and J ends, which lost 0 bases and 7 bases, there was a span of 14 bases. Germline assignment: CDR1 SGHRS and CDR2 YFSETQ. This CDR3 comprises 14 residues. The CDR3 nucleotides read TGCGCCAGCAGCTTGGCCAGGGAAGCCAATGAGCAGTACTTC. Protein product: CASSLAREANEQYF. The variable domain in full, completed from reference TRBV5-1 and TRBJ2-7, reads KAGVTQTPRYLIKTRGQQVTLSCSPISGHRSVSWYQQTPGQGLQFLFEYFSETQRNKGNFPGRFSGRQFSNSRSEMNVSTLELGDSALYLCASSLAREANEQYFGPGTRLTVT.

V usage is TRBV30 and J usage is TRBJ1-5; possible D gene TRBD1, 6 bases. The CDR3 has 16 residues. Germline CDR1 is GTSNPN and CDR2 is SVGIG (reference sequence). Trimming shortened V by 0 bases and J by 1 base, and 13 bases separated the two germline ends. CDR3 in DNA: TGTGCCTGGAGTGTACTCGGAGGGGGAAGCAATCAGCCCCAGCATTTT. It encodes CAWSVLGGGSNQPQHF.

Turning to this clonotype: It may be a read error: a sequence one base away is much more abundant. The V gene is TRBV11-1, the J gene TRBJ2-1; 7 nucleotides agree with TRBD2. The germline gives CDR1 SGHAT, CDR2 FQDESV (reference sequence). CDR3 length equals 13 residues. The V segment lost 11 bases and the J segment 5 bases; nucleotides outside the gene matches: 9. CDR3 sequence reads: CAGGGLKNNEQFF. The DNA for the CDR3 is TGTGCCGGCGGGGGACTAAAGAACAATGAGCAGTTCTTC.

This clonotype showed up just a few times. The CDR3 region is CASSLPSDSLISSYNEQYF. The CDR3 DNA sequence: TGCGCCAGCAGCCTGCCATCGGACAGTTTGATAAGCTCCTACAATGAGCAGTACTTC. The J gene is TRBJ2-1, the V gene TRBV5-1, with D possibly being TRBD1 (6 bases). The assigned J gene may be wrong: the sequence end matches TRBJ2-7 better. The CDR3 spans 19 residues. The germline V gene has CDR1 SGHRS and CDR2 YFSETQ.

The chain's CDR3 is CASSPRVPYEQYF. The CDR3 region has the DNA TGTGCCAGCAGCCCCAGGGTTCCCTACGAGCAGTACTTC. This chain connects TRBV5-8 to TRBJ2-7, with D maybe TRBD1 (5 bases). The CDR3 contains 13 residues. V lost 4 bases to trimming and J lost 2 bases, with 10 bases between them. The germline CDR1 and CDR2 sequences are SGHTS and YDEGEE.

The gene calls are TRBV10-3 and TRBJ1-2; TRBD1 matches at 9 bases. The CDR3 consists of 15 residues. V shed 6 bases, J shed 6 bases, and the junction held 11 bases outside the gene matches. From germline, CDR1 is ENHRY and CDR2 SYGVKD. The DNA for the CDR3 is TGTGCCATCAGCGCCGGGACAGGGATGAATCATGGCTACACCTTC. Protein sequence: CAISAGTGMNHGYTF.

This clonotype has ten or more counts. The V and J genes are TRBV4-3 and TRBJ2-3; TRBD2 matches 7 bases. V trimming: 0 bases; J trimming: 0 bases; junction bases outside the gene matches: 6. The germline V gene encodes CDR1 LGHNA and CDR2 YSLEER. The CDR3 extends over 17 amino acids. The CDR3 is CASSQDGAGVSTDTQYF. DNA of the CDR3: TGCGCCAGCAGCCAAGATGGGGCGGGGGTAAGCACAGATACGCAGTATTTT.

This clonotype was picked up many times. The J gene is TRBJ2-7, the V gene TRBV20-1; D may match TRBD1 or TRBD2 (5 bases each). The CDR3 has 13 amino acids. Trimming took 3 bases from V and 3 from J, leaving 12 bases between them. Germline V gives CDR1 DFQATT, CDR2 SNEGSKA (reference sequence). CDR3 DNA sequence: TGCAGTGCTAGCCCCGGGACGGACTACGAGCAGTACTTC. This gives the protein CSASPGTDYEQYF.